Presented here are 4 T cell receptor beta chains from one specimen sequenced in a study of blood T cell repertoires in COVID-19. Generated by immunoSEQ multiplex PCR, the TCRdb table keeps only in-frame clones and is missing some. The table includes a few hundred thousand clones, approximately 84% detected once. Sequenced material: peripheral blood. The receptors were sampled from a human donor in a cohort sampled during active COVID-19.

This chain uses TRBV6-1 with TRBJ2-7; no clear D gene. The CDR3 has 13 amino acids. Looked up from germline, CDR1 is MNHNS and CDR2 is SASEGT. The germline V and J ends were trimmed by 0 bases and 9 bases, with 12 bases remaining between them. The CDR3 DNA follows: TGTGCCAGCAGTGAAGCGCTTCGGTCGGGGCAGTACTTC. Its translation: CASSEALRSGQYF.

The rearrangement uses TRBV11-2 and TRBJ1-2; D call uncertain. The CDR3 totals 14 residues. V was shortened by 0 bases and J by 7 bases, with 12 bases between the two germline ends. Germline CDR1 reads SGHAT; CDR2 reads FQNNGV. CDR3 sequence reads: CASSLDVGSGGYTF. CDR3 nucleotides: TGTGCCAGCAGCTTAGATGTAGGGAGCGGTGGCTACACCTTC.

The rearrangement uses TRBV12-3 or TRBV12-4 and TRBJ2-7; TRBD1 agrees at 8 bases. Losses at the gene ends were 6 bases for V and 5 bases for J; bases not matched to a gene: 6. The CDR3 covers 13 residues. The CDR3 sequence is CASRDRDRNEQYF. CDR3 nucleotides: TGTGCCAGCAGGGACCGGGACAGGAACGAGCAGTACTTC.

Only one count was recorded for this clone. The chain joins TRBV28 to TRBJ2-5; possibly TRBD2 for D (6 bases). Germline assignment: CDR1 MDHEN and CDR2 SYDVKM. This CDR3 region has 16 residues. Deletions cut 5 bases from V and 2 bases from J, with 18 bases between. The CDR3, as DNA: TGTGCCAGCAGTCCGATGGGGGGTGGATTACAAGAGACCCAGTACTTC. Translated: CASSPMGGGLQETQYF.